The subject of this entry is one T cell receptor beta chain. The target antigen is unknown. The ends lost 6 bases at V and 7 bases at J; junction bases unmatched: 8. This CDR3 has 15 amino acids. CDR1 and CDR2 from the germline V gene are MNHEY and SVGAGI. This specimen comes from a study of cytomegalovirus exposure and HLA in healthy donors. At the level of the study: In a later analysis, the roughly 120 validation repertoires were reported to have used the same platform as the 650 to 800 first-cohort repertoires. Study-level points and caveats: Subsequent analysis showed first-cohort TCR clusters tending to co-occur in 120 validation repertoires. Most observed TCR sequences were rare, whereas some public TCRs were detected in many donors. 164 TCR beta chains were listed as cytomegalovirus-associated.

The data were produced by immunoSEQ multiplex PCR, yet TCRdb's version contains in-frame clones alone and is incomplete. In the table there are 200,000 to 250,000 clones, roughly 83% of which are singletons. This TCR was sampled from a young woman in good health and CMV-seronegative. The chain uses TRBV6-5 and TRBJ1-4, with 10 nucleotides matching TRBD1. The sample comprised PBMCs. CDR3 DNA sequence: TGTGCCAGCAGGGAGGTCGACAGGGGGCCTGAAAAACTGTTTTTT. Translation: CASREVDRGPEKLFF.